The clone carrying this T cell receptor (beta chain) was picked up many times. It was RNA transcripts that yielded the amplified TCR beta CDR3 regions. With the HTBI primer set, the TCR CDR3 went through a first round of RT-PCR. TCRdb reprocessed the multiplex PCR reads via MiXCR and lists one record per CDR3 protein. The top ten clones hold 30% to 35% of a sample with 300,000 to 450,000 distinct CDR3 sequences, about a sixth of them seen once. CDR1 and CDR2 (germline): DFQATT, SNEGSKA (reference sequence). The CDR3 length is 15 residues. The germline V and J ends were trimmed by 1 base and 9 bases, with 19 bases remaining between them. The entry originates in a study of T cells in Graves' hyperthyroidism and ophthalmopathy.

The genes are TRBV20-1 and TRBJ2-1; tentatively, D is TRBD1 (7 bases). The receptor comes from a woman aged 25 to 39 with Graves' hyperthyroidism that later progressed to Graves' ophthalmopathy. Input material: blood. The CDR3 DNA reads TGCAGTGCTAGAGGGTGGAGGGGGCAAATCTCTGAGCAGTTCTTC. It translates to CSARGWRGQISEQFF.